This is a list of T cell receptor beta chains from one sample in a study of glioma-infiltrating T cells. MiXCR, applied by TCRdb to the multiplex PCR reads, yields one record per CDR3 protein. In the table there are 160,000 or so distinct CDR3 sequences, roughly two fifths of which are singletons. Input material: glioma tissue, nonneoplastic brain tissue, or PBMCs (not recorded which). Source of these receptors: a human donor with low-grade glioma or glioblastoma, undergoing nonglioma brain surgery, or in good health (not recorded which). Each CDR3 is given without its conserved first and last residue. A D gene is named only where the DNA matches it firmly.

D	V	J	CDR3
-	TRBV28	TRBJ2-7	ASTLGGGSHEQY
-	TRBV27	TRBJ1-1	ASSPETSRKTEAF
-	TRBV7-9	TRBJ2-5	ASSFLGPKETQY
TRBD2	TRBV12-3/TRBV12-4	TRBJ2-1	ASSWLVAGAKEQF
-	TRBV20-1	TRBJ2-5	SGRGVQETQY
TRBD1	TRBV20-1	TRBJ1-5	SASTGGDQPQH
TRBD2	TRBV20-1	TRBJ2-7	SVPNVAGVREQY
TRBD2	TRBV6-2/TRBV6-3	TRBJ2-3	AVTSGGTDTQY
TRBD1	TRBV19	TRBJ1-4	ASTPGQSNEKLF
-	TRBV3-1	TRBJ2-1	ASSQARDDEQF
TRBD1	TRBV6-1	TRBJ2-7	ASSRGTGPYEQY
-	TRBV13	TRBJ2-5	ASSSSVIQETQY
-	TRBV29-1	TRBJ2-7	SVERGNYEQY
TRBD2	TRBV20-1	TRBJ2-1	SANPLGSGRTYNEQF